This T cell receptor (beta chain) derives from a study of regulatory T cells in long-lasting Graves disease. Study conclusions and caveats: New patients shared some 890 public clonotypes, fewer than the approximately 2,500 shared by persistent patients.

Stated time point: newly diagnosed GD, antithyroid drugs for less than 3 months. The TCR library was made from RNA extracted from PBMCs. With 0 bases removed from V and 2 bases from J, the gap between germline ends came to 10 bases. The CDR3 runs to 15 residues. Germline V gene data show CDR1 as MNHEY and CDR2 as SVGAGI. This clonotype has at least ten counts. Its specificity is not known. CDR3 regions were amplified by Arm-PCR using iRepertoire HTBI primers to build TCR beta libraries. TCRdb called the multiplex PCR reads again in MiXCR, with one record for every CDR3 protein. This repertoire shows 680,000 or so distinct CDR3 sequences, 16% found once; its top ten account for around 18%. The data were also submitted as part of a second study, on T cells in Graves' hyperthyroidism and ophthalmopathy.

This specimen was peripheral blood mononuclear cells (PBMCs), taken at new diagnosis, from a patient treated with antithyroid drugs. The chain employs TRBV6-5 and TRBJ1-2; the D gene is possibly TRBD1 (5 bases). This TCR was sampled from a woman younger than 45 with Graves disease. The CDR3 sequence is CASSYSVGGNYGYTF. The CDR3, as DNA: TGTGCCAGCAGTTACTCGGTGGGGGGGAACTATGGCTACACCTTC.